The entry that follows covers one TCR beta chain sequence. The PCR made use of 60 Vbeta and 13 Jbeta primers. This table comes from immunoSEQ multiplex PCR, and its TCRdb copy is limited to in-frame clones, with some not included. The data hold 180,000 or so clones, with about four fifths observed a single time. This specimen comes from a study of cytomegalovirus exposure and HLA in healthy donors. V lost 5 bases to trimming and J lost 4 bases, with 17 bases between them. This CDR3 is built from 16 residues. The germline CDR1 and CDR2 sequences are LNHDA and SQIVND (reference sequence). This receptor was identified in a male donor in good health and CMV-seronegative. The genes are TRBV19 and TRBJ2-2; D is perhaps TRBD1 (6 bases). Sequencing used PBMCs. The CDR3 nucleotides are TGTGCCAGTAGTGTACAGGGTACCCCGAGCACCGGGGAGCTGTTTTTT. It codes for CASSVQGTPSTGELFF.